The 7 T cell receptor beta chains listed next were all sequenced from one sample in a study of blood T cell repertoires in COVID-19. Only in-frame clones appear in the TCRdb table, and some are missing; sequencing was by immunoSEQ multiplex PCR. Found here are 70,000 to 100,000 clones, around 80% of them singletons; the top ten hold more than 5.5%. Sample: peripheral blood. These receptors all stem from a man aged 50-60 years with active or convalescent COVID-19.

The chain couples TRBV6-2 or TRBV6-3 to TRBJ2-5, with 8 bases fitting TRBD2. Germline V gene sequence: CDR1 MNHEY, CDR2 SVGEGT. There are 15 residues in the CDR3. After removal of 0 bases from V and 8 bases from J, the junction contained 8 bases not matched to a gene. The CDR3 reads CASSYSSTGLGTQYF. The CDR3, as DNA: TGTGCCAGCAGTTACTCGAGTACGGGACTAGGCACCCAGTACTTC.

This clone has only a few counts. The CDR3 sequence is CASSPTGIYNEQFF. The CDR3 DNA reads TGTGCCAGCAGCCCGACAGGGATATACAATGAGCAGTTCTTC. The rearrangement uses TRBV9 and TRBJ2-1, with 7 bases fitting TRBD1. The CDR3 is 14 amino acids. The germline CDR1 and CDR2 sequences are SGDLS and YYNGEE. The J segment lost 4 bases and the V segment lost 4 bases, leaving 5 bases of the junction unmatched.

The chain recombines TRBV4-1 with TRBJ2-3; 12 bases are shared with TRBD2. Germline V gene lookup returns CDR1 MGHRA and CDR2 YSYEKL. Germline trimming cut 8 bases from V and 4 bases from J; bases unmatched to any gene: 7. CDR3 length: 15 residues. CDR3 sequence: CASGLAGGRSDTQYF. CDR3 bases: TGCGCCAGCGGCCTAGCGGGGGGGCGATCAGATACGCAGTATTTT.

About this clone: A much larger clone lies one base from this, so it may be a read error. This rearrangement joins TRBV6-6 to TRBJ2-5, with 7 nucleotides matching TRBD1. Per the germline V gene, CDR1 is MNHNY and CDR2 is SVGAGI (reference sequence). This CDR3 comprises 13 residues. Here the CDR3 reads CASSPGQQGTQYF. CDR3 coding DNA: TGTGCCAGCAGTCCGGGACAGCAAGGGACCCAGTACTTC.

The chain combines TRBV10-3 with TRBJ2-2, with D perhaps matching TRBD2 (5 bases). Deletions cut 4 bases from V and 0 bases from J, with 9 bases between. In germline, CDR1 is ENHRY, CDR2 SYGVKD. This CDR3 spans 15 amino acids. This CDR3 is CAISVRAANTGELFF. The CDR3 DNA sequence: TGTGCCATCAGTGTAAGAGCGGCGAACACCGGGGAGCTGTTTTTT.

The chain joins TRBV5-5 to TRBJ2-1, with D possibly TRBD2 on 6 matching bases. The CDR3 is 15 residues long. The V end was cut by 4 bases, the J end by 5 bases, with 16 bases between. CDR1 is SGHKS and CDR2 is YYEKEE in the germline V gene (reference sequence). The CDR3 region has the DNA TGTGCCAGCAGCACCCGGTGGGGGAGGAACAATGAGCAGTTCTTC. It translates to CASSTRWGRNNEQFF.

The chain uses TRBV7-9 and TRBJ2-2; weak D call: TRBD2 (6 bases). CDR3 length: 16 residues. CDR1 SEHNR and CDR2 FQNEAQ come from the germline V gene (reference sequence). Trimming shortened V by 6 bases and J by 7 bases, and 21 bases separated the two germline ends. CDR3 bases: TGTGCCAGCAGTCGCTTCGGTGGAGGAGCGGGCGGGGAGCTGTTTTTT. Amino acid sequence: CASSRFGGGAGGELFF.